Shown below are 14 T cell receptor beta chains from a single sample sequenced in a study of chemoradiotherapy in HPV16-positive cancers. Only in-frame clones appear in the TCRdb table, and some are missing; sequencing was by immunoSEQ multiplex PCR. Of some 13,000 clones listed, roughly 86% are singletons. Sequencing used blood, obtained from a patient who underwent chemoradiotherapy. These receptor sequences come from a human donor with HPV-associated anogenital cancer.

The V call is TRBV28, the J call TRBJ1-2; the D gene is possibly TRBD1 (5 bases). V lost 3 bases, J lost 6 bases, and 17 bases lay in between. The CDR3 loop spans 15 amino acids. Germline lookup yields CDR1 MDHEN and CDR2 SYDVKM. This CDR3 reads CASSFALGSGDGYTF. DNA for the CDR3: TGTGCCAGCAGTTTCGCTTTGGGGTCGGGGGATGGCTACACCTTC.

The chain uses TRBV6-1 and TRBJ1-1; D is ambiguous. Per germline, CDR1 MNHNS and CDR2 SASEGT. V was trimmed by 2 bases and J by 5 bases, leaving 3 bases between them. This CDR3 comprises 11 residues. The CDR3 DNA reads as TGTGCCAGCAGTGAACGGACTGAAGCTTTCTTT. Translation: CASSERTEAFF.

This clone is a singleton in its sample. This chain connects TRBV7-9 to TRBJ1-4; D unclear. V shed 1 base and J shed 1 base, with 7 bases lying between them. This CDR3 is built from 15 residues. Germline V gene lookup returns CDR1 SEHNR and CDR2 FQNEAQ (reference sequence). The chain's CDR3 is CASSLDRGTNEKLFF. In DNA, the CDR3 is TGTGCCAGCAGCTTAGATCGGGGAACTAATGAAAAACTGTTTTTT. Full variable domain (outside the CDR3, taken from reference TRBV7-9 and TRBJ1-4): DTGVSQNPRHKITKRGQNVTFRCDPISEHNRLYWYRQTLGQGPEFLTYFQNEAQLEKSRLLSDRFSAERPKGSFSTLEIQRTEQGDSAMYLCASSLDRGTNEKLFFGSGTQLSVL.

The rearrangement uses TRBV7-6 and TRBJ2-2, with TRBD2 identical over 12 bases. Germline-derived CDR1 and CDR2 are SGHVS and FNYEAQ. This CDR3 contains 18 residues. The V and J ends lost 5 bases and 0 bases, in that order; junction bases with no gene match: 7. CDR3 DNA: TGTGCCAGCAGCCCAACTAGCGGGGGGTCTCCGAACACCGGGGAGCTGTTTTTT. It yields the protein CASSPTSGGSPNTGELFF.

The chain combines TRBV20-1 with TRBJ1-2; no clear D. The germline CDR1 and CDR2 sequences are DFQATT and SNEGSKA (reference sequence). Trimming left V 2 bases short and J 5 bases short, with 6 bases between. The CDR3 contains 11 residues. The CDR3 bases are TGCAGTGCTAGAAACGGGTATGGCTACACCTTC. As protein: CSARNGYGYTF.

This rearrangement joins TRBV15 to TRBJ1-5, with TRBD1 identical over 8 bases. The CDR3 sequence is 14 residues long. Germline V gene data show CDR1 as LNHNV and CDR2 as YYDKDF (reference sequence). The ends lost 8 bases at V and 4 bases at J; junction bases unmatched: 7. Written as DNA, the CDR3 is TGTGCCACCCGGGACAGGCGTTATAATCAGCCCCAGCATTTT. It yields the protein CATRDRRYNQPQHF.

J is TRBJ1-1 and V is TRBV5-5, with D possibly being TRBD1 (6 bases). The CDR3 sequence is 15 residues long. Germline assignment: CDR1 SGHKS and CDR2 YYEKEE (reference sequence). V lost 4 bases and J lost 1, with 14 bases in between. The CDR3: CASSPRTASNTEAFF. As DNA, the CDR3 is TGTGCCAGCAGCCCGAGGACAGCATCGAACACTGAAGCTTTCTTT. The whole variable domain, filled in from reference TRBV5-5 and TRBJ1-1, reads DAGVTQSPTHLIKTRGQQVTLRCSPISGHKSVSWYQQVLGQGPQFIFQYYEKEERGRGNFPDRFSARQFPNYSSELNVNALLLGDSALYLCASSPRTASNTEAFFGQGTRLTVV.

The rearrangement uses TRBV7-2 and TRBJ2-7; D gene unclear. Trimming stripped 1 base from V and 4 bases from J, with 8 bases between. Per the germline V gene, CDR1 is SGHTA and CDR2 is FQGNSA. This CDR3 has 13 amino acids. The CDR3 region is CASSLEIQYEQYV. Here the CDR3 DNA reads TGTGCCAGCAGCTTAGAGATTCAATACGAGCAGTACGTC.

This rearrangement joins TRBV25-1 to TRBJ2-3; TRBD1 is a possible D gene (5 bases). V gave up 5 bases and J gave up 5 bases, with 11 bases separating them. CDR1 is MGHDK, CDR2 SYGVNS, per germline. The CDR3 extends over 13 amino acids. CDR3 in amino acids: CASSHLQGDTQYF. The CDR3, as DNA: TGTGCCAGCAGTCACCTCCAGGGAGATACGCAGTATTTT.

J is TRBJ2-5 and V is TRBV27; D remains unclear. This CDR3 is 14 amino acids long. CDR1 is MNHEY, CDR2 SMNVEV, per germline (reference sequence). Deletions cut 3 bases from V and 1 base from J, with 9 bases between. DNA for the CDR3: TGTGCCAGCAGTTTTGTGGGATTCCAAGAGACCCAGTACTTC. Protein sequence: CASSFVGFQETQYF.

DNA for the CDR3: TGTGCCACCCAGCTGTCGGGGGGTTCTGGAAACACCATATATTTT. It specifies CATQLSGGSGNTIYF. The genes are TRBV10-3 and TRBJ1-3; D might be TRBD1 (5 bases). This CDR3 contains 15 residues. Germline V gene data show CDR1 as ENHRY and CDR2 as SYGVKD. V was shortened by 10 bases and J by 1 base, with 17 bases between the two germline ends.

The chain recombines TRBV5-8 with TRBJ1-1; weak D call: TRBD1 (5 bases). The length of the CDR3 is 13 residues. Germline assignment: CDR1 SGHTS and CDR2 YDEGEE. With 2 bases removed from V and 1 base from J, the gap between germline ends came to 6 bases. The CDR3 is CASSFDRNTEAFF. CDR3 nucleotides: TGTGCCAGCAGCTTCGACAGGAACACTGAAGCTTTCTTT.

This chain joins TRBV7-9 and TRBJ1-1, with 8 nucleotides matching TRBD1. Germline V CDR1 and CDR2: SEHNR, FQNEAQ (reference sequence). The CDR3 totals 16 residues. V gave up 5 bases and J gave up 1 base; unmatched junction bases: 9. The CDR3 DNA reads TGTGCCAGCAGCGCAAACAGGGGGTCGACGAACACTGAAGCTTTCTTT. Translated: CASSANRGSTNTEAFF.

DNA of the CDR3: TGTGCCAGCAGTGAAAGGTCGGCTAACTCTCTAGTGGACTATGGCTACACCTTC. It encodes CASSERSANSLVDYGYTF. This chain links TRBV25-1 with TRBJ1-2; D gene uncertain. Germline V gene lookup returns CDR1 MGHDK and CDR2 SYGVNS. This CDR3 is built from 18 residues. The V and J ends lost 2 bases and 3 bases respectively, with 22 bases between them.